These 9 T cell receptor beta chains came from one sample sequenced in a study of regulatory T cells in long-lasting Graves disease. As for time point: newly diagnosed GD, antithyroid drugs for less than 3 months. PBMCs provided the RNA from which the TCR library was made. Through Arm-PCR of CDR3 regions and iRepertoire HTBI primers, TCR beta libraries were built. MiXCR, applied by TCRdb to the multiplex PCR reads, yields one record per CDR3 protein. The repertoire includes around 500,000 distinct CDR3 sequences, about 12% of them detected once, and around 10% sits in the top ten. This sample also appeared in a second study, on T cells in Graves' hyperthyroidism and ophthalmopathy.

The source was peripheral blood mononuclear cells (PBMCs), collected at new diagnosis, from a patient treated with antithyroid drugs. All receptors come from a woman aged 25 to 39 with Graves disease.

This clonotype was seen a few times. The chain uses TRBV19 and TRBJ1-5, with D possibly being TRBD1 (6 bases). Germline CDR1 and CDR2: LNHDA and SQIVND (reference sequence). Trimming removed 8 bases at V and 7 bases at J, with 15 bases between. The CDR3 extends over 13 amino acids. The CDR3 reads CASARGAGQPQHF. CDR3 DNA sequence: TGTGCCAGTGCCAGGGGCGCGGGACAGCCCCAGCATTTT.

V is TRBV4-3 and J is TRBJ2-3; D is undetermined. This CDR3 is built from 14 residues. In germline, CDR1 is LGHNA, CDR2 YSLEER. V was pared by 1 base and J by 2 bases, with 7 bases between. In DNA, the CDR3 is TGCGCCAGCAGCCAAGGGCCGGACACAGATACGCAGTATTTT. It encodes CASSQGPDTDTQYF.

The DNA for the CDR3 is TGTGCCACCAGCAGAGCGCCAGACAGTACCTACAATGAGCAGTTCTTC. Translating it yields CATSRAPDSTYNEQFF. V is TRBV15 and J is TRBJ2-1, with TRBD1 as a possible D gene (5 bases). The ends were cut back, 1 base at V and 2 bases at J, with 12 bases in the middle. Germline CDR1 LNHNV, CDR2 YYDKDF (reference sequence). There are 16 residues in the CDR3. The full variable domain, rest sourced from reference TRBV15 and TRBJ2-1, is DAMVIQNPRYQVTQFGKPVTLSCSQTLNHNVMYWYQQKSSQAPKLLFHYYDKDFNNEADTPDNFQSRRPNTSFCFLDIRSPGLGDTAMYLCATSRAPDSTYNEQFFGPGTRLTVL.

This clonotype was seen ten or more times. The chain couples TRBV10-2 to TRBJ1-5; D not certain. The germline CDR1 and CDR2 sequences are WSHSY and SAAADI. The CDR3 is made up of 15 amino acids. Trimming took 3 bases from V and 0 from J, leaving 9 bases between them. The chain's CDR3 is CASSDSQYSNQPQHF. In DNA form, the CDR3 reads TGCGCCAGCAGTGACAGTCAATATAGCAATCAGCCCCAGCATTTT.

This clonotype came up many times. This CDR3 is CASSPYRGGTNYGYTF. The CDR3, as DNA: TGTGCCAGCAGTCCCTACCGAGGGGGCACTAACTATGGCTACACCTTC. V gene TRBV6-1 combines with J gene TRBJ1-2; 7 positions match TRBD1. The CDR3 loop spans 16 amino acids. Germline V gene data show CDR1 as MNHNS and CDR2 as SASEGT. J gave up 0 bases and V 5 bases, and 9 bases lay outside the gene matches.

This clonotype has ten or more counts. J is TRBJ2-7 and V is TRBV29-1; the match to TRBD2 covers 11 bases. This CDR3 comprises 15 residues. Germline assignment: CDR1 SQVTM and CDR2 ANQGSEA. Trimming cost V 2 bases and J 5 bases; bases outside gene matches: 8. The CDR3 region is CSVEIPSGRLNEQYF. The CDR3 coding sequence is TGCAGCGTTGAAATTCCTAGCGGGAGGCTCAACGAGCAGTACTTC.

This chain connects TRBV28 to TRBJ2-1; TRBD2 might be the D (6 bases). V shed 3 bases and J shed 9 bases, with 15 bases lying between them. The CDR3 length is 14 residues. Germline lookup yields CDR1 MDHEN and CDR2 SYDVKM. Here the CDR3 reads CASSLGTAICEQFF. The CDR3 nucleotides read TGTGCCAGCAGTTTGGGGACTGCCATCTGTGAGCAGTTCTTC.

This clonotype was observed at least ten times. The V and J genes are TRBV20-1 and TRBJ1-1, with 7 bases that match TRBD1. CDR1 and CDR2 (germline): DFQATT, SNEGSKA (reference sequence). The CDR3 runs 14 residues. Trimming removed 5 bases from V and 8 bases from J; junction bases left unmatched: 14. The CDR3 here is CSAGLGQTSGEAFF. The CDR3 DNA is TGCAGTGCTGGGTTGGGACAGACCTCTGGCGAAGCTTTCTTT.

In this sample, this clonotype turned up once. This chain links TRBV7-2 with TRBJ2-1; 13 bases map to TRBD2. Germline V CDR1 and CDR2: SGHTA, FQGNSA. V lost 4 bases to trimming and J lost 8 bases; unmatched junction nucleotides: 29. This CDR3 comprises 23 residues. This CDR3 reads CASSSPPDLLSSRTSGGDYEQFF. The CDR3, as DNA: TGTGCCAGCAGCTCCCCTCCCGACCTATTATCGTCCCGGACTAGCGGGGGCGACTATGAGCAGTTCTTC. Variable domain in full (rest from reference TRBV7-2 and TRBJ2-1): GAGVSQSPSNKVTEKGKDVELRCDPISGHTALYWYRQSLGQGLEFLIYFQGNSAPDKSGLPSDRFSAERTGGSVSTLTIQRTQQEDSAVYLCASSSPPDLLSSRTSGGDYEQFFGPGTRLTVL.